These 25 T cell receptor beta chains were all obtained from the same sample, sequenced in a study of blood T cell repertoires in COVID-19. Only in-frame clones appear in the TCRdb table, and some are missing; sequencing was by immunoSEQ multiplex PCR. The table lists 200,000 to 250,000 clones, about 82% of them singletons, with about 5.1% in the top ten. The sequenced material came from peripheral blood. These receptors were obtained from a man aged 50 to 59 with COVID-19, enrolled during active disease.

This rearrangement joins TRBV5-6 to TRBJ2-7; tentatively, D is TRBD1 (7 bases). With 4 bases removed from V and 5 bases from J, the gap between germline ends came to 16 bases. The CDR3 has 14 residues. Germline values: CDR1 SGHDT, CDR2 YYEEEE. In DNA, the CDR3 is TGTGCCAGCAGCATAGACAGGGAGGCACACGAGCAGTACTTC. It specifies CASSIDREAHEQYF.

CDR3 sequence: CASSDVGQGAGEQFF. The CDR3 nucleotides read TGCGCCAGCAGTGATGTGGGACAGGGGGCCGGTGAGCAGTTCTTC. This chain uses TRBV10-1 with TRBJ2-1, with 12 positions matching TRBD1. This CDR3 region has 15 residues. V lost 3 bases to trimming and J lost 9 bases; unmatched junction nucleotides: 6. The germline CDR1 and CDR2 sequences are WNHNN and SYGVQD (reference sequence).

This CDR3 reads CASSLMGLETGELFF. Here the CDR3 DNA reads TGTGCCAGCAGCTTAATGGGCTTAGAGACCGGGGAGCTGTTTTTT. This chain uses TRBV7-3 with TRBJ2-2; D not certain. Germline V gene data show CDR1 as SGHTA and CDR2 as FQGTGA. The CDR3 loop spans 15 amino acids. V shed 1 base and J shed 5 bases, with 11 bases lying between them. The full variable domain, rest sourced from reference TRBV7-3 and TRBJ2-2, is GAGVSQTPSNKVTEKGKYVELRCDPISGHTALYWYRQSLGQGPEFLIYFQGTGAADDSGLPNDRFFAVRPEGSVSTLKIQRTERGDSAVYLCASSLMGLETGELFFGEGSRLTVL.

For the CDR3, the DNA is TGTGCCAGCAGTCGAACAGGGGTCGGCGGGAATAGCAATCAGCCCCAGCATTTT. It specifies CASSRTGVGGNSNQPQHF. V and J are TRBV2 and TRBJ1-5; 7 bases align to TRBD1. The CDR3 is 18 amino acids. Trimming cost V 5 bases and J 0 bases; bases outside gene matches: 13. CDR1 and CDR2 from the germline V gene are SNHLY and FYNNEI.

V and J are TRBV5-1 and TRBJ1-4; D might be TRBD1 (5 bases). V dropped 1 base and J dropped 5 bases, with 15 bases sitting between them. This CDR3 region has 16 residues. Germline V CDR1 and CDR2: SGHRS, YFSETQ. Here the CDR3 DNA reads TGCGCCAGCAGCTTGTTTTCAGACGGACAAAATGAAAAACTGTTTTTT. Its protein is CASSLFSDGQNEKLFF.

This chain links TRBV27 with TRBJ1-1, with TRBD1 as a possible D gene (5 bases). The length of the CDR3 is 18 residues. The V gene lost 3 bases and the J gene lost 4 bases, with 24 bases spanning the gap. Germline CDR1 is MNHEY and CDR2 is SMNVEV (reference sequence). CDR3 loop: CASSLLVPTWGRVTEAFF. For the CDR3, the DNA is TGTGCCAGCAGTTTGCTTGTTCCCACGTGGGGCAGGGTCACTGAAGCTTTCTTT.

The table lists this clone with a count of one. V is TRBV7-9 and J is TRBJ2-7, with 8 bases that match TRBD1. The CDR3 has 15 residues. V lost 5 bases, J lost 3 bases, and 9 bases stayed unmatched. Germline CDR1 is SEHNR and CDR2 is FQNEAQ (reference sequence). The CDR3 DNA reads as TGTGCCAGCAGCACTGACAGGGGAAACTTCTACGAGCAGTACTTC. Translation: CASSTDRGNFYEQYF. The whole variable domain, filled in from reference TRBV7-9 and TRBJ2-7, reads DTGVSQNPRHKITKRGQNVTFRCDPISEHNRLYWYRQTLGQGPEFLTYFQNEAQLEKSRLLSDRFSAERPKGSFSTLEIQRTEQGDSAMYLCASSTDRGNFYEQYFGPGTRLTVT.

This sequence joins TRBV5-6 and TRBJ1-2, with a weak D call TRBD1 (5 bases). The CDR3 extends over 16 amino acids. V dropped 4 bases and J dropped 0 bases, with 16 bases sitting between them. CDR1 and CDR2 (germline): SGHDT, YYEEEE. In nucleotides, the CDR3 is TGTGCCAGCAGCACAAATCAGGGTAACACTAACTATGGCTACACCTTC. Protein sequence: CASSTNQGNTNYGYTF.

The genes are TRBV28 and TRBJ1-5; D ambiguous. This CDR3 region has 17 residues. Deletions cut 3 bases from V and 9 bases from J, with 24 bases between. The germline gives CDR1 MDHEN, CDR2 SYDVKM. The CDR3 region has the DNA TGTGCCAGCAGTTTTAGCGCGTCAGGAATACAAGTGGGGCCCCAGCATTTT. Protein product: CASSFSASGIQVGPQHF.

V usage is TRBV6-5 and J usage is TRBJ1-6; TRBD1 matches 7 bases. CDR3 length: 14 amino acids. CDR1 and CDR2 from the germline V gene are MNHEY and SVGAGI. The V gene end was trimmed by 7 bases and the J gene end by 7 bases; junction bases not matched to a gene: 7. The CDR3 DNA reads as TGTGCCAGCACCCCAAGGGGACAGAATTCACCCCTCCACTTT. Its translation: CASTPRGQNSPLHF.

The chain employs TRBV19 and TRBJ2-1, with TRBD2 identical over 7 bases. Germline V gene data show CDR1 as LNHDA and CDR2 as SQIVND (reference sequence). CDR3 length equals 14 residues. V dropped 1 base and J dropped 8; count of bases not matched to a gene: 5. CDR3 nucleotide sequence: TGTGCCAGTAGTATAGGAGCGGGGATGGATGAGCAGTTCTTC. As protein: CASSIGAGMDEQFF.

The chain couples TRBV11-2 to TRBJ2-5, with D possibly matching TRBD2 (7 bases). Germline V gene sequence: CDR1 SGHAT, CDR2 FQNNGV. This CDR3 has 16 residues. With 4 bases removed from V and 4 bases from J, the gap between germline ends came to 19 bases. CDR3 residues: CASSSSGVGGLETQYF. For the CDR3, the DNA is TGTGCCAGCAGCTCAAGCGGGGTGGGGGGCCTAGAGACCCAGTACTTC.

This rearrangement joins TRBV3-1 (or the pseudogene TRBV3-2) to TRBJ2-7; 9 bases agree with TRBD1. The CDR3 is made up of 15 amino acids. The junction had 8 bases not matched to a gene; V was cut back by 4 bases and J by 4 bases. The germline V gene has CDR1 LGHDT and CDR2 YNNKEL (reference sequence). The CDR3 loop reads CASSPPAGQGYEQYF. The CDR3 nucleotides read TGTGCCAGCAGCCCCCCGGCCGGACAGGGGTACGAGCAGTACTTC.

This chain's CDR3 is CASSPGGGHSGNTIYF. In DNA form, the CDR3 reads TGTGCCAGCAGCCCTGGTGGGGGACACTCTGGAAACACCATATATTTT. The chain carries TRBV5-4 and TRBJ1-3, with D possibly matching TRBD1 (6 bases). CDR1 and CDR2 from the germline V gene are SGHNT and YYREEE (reference sequence). The V end was cut by 4 bases, the J end by 0 bases, with 14 bases between. The CDR3 spans 16 residues.

The J gene is TRBJ1-2, the V gene TRBV4-1; D is unclear. CDR1 and CDR2 (germline): MGHRA, YSYEKL. Between the trimmed V and J ends, which lost 1 base and 2 bases, there was a span of 11 bases. The CDR3 contains 15 residues. This chain's CDR3 is CASSQVYRSNYGYTF. In nucleotides, the CDR3 is TGCGCCAGCAGCCAAGTTTATCGTTCGAACTATGGCTACACCTTC.

This sequence joins TRBV4-2 and TRBJ2-3, with D maybe TRBD1 (5 bases). V shed 4 bases and J shed 6 bases, with 11 bases lying between them. Germline-derived CDR1 and CDR2 are LGHNA and YNFKEQ. The CDR3 length is 13 residues. For the CDR3, the DNA is TGTGCCAGCAGCCCTCGGCAGGGTGATACGCAGTATTTT. It codes for CASSPRQGDTQYF.

The chain employs TRBV11-3 and TRBJ2-1, with TRBD2 identical over 9 bases. The CDR3 loop spans 16 amino acids. The V gene end was trimmed by 2 bases and the J gene end by 2 bases; junction bases not matched to a gene: 4. Looked up from germline, CDR1 is SGHNT and CDR2 is YENEEA. DNA of the CDR3: TGTGCCAGCAGCTTAAGCGGGGGGTTTACCTACAATGAGCAGTTCTTC. This sequence encodes CASSLSGGFTYNEQFF. The full variable domain, in which reference TRBV11-3 and TRBJ2-1 provide the parts outside the CDR3, is EAGVVQSPRYKIIEKKQPVAFWCNPISGHNTLYWYLQNLGQGPELLIRYENEEAVDDSQLPKDRFSAERLKGVDSTLKIQPAELGDSAVYLCASSLSGGFTYNEQFFGPGTRLTVL.

In the case of this clone: A junction end diverges from the germline sequence, so it may reflect a read error. The chain joins TRBV7-3 to TRBJ2-3; D remains ambiguous. CDR1 SGHTA and CDR2 FQGTGA come from the germline V gene. This CDR3 contains 13 residues. CDR3 sequence (DNA): TGTGCCAGCAGCTTAAACCCGCCAGAAACGCAGTATTTT. Translating it yields CASSLNPPETQYF.

This clone was detected a few times. This rearrangement joins TRBV24-1 to TRBJ1-2; the D is unclear. Deletions cut 5 bases from V and 7 bases from J, with 13 bases between. The V gene's germline CDR1 is KGHDR and CDR2 SFDVKD. CDR3 size: 13 residues. In nucleotides, the CDR3 is TGTGCCACCAGTGGACGGGAACTGGCTGGCTACACCTTC. It yields the protein CATSGRELAGYTF.

A few counts support this clone. The chain is built from TRBV2 and TRBJ2-5; perhaps TRBD1 as D (6 bases). The V gene's germline CDR1 is SNHLY and CDR2 FYNNEI. This CDR3 spans 12 amino acids. V was clipped by 4 bases and J by 7 bases, with 10 bases between them. The CDR3 region has the DNA TGTGCCAGCAGTGGGGGGCCTGGGACCCAGTACTTC. Its translation is CASSGGPGTQYF.

V and J are TRBV19 and TRBJ1-3; 12 bases line up with TRBD1. The CDR3 is 16 residues long. CDR1 and CDR2 from the germline V gene are LNHDA and SQIVND (reference sequence). Trimming removed 6 bases from V and 1 base from J; junction bases left unmatched: 4. The CDR3 nucleotides are TGTGCCAGTAGCCCGGGACAGGGGGCTTCTGGAAACACCATATATTTT. Translation: CASSPGQGASGNTIYF.

V is TRBV6-1 and J is TRBJ1-4; D ambiguous. Germline V CDR1 and CDR2: MNHNS, SASEGT. V lost 5 bases and J 7 bases, leaving 17 bases between the germline ends. The CDR3 covers 15 residues. As DNA, the CDR3 is TGTGCCAGCAGTTCCGTCCGGGTTCGCGGTGAAAAACTGTTTTTT. This gives the protein CASSSVRVRGEKLFF.

The gene calls are TRBV9 and TRBJ1-3, with D maybe TRBD1 (6 bases). The germline V and J ends were trimmed by 2 bases and 5 bases, with 17 bases remaining between them. Germline loops: CDR1 SGDLS, CDR2 YYNGEE. The CDR3 has 16 amino acids. CDR3 sequence: CASSVGDAGTRNTIYF. The CDR3 coding sequence is TGTGCCAGCAGCGTTGGGGACGCCGGGACAAGAAACACCATATATTTT.

CDR3 residues: CASSVEVVNSPLHF. The CDR3 DNA reads TGTGCCAGCAGTGTTGAGGTGGTAAATTCACCCCTCCACTTT. The V and J genes are TRBV2 and TRBJ1-6; D gene unclear. The length of the CDR3 is 14 residues. Germline V gives CDR1 SNHLY, CDR2 FYNNEI. V was shortened by 4 bases and J by 7 bases, with 11 bases between the two germline ends.

V and J are TRBV5-1 and TRBJ2-7; TRBD1 aligns across 9 bases. The CDR3 has 16 residues. The V segment lost 3 bases and the J segment 3 bases; nucleotides outside the gene matches: 10. The germline gives CDR1 SGHRS, CDR2 YFSETQ. The CDR3 loop is CASSSTTGTGSYEQYF. The DNA of the CDR3 is TGCGCCAGCAGCTCGACCACCGGGACAGGGAGCTACGAGCAGTACTTC.